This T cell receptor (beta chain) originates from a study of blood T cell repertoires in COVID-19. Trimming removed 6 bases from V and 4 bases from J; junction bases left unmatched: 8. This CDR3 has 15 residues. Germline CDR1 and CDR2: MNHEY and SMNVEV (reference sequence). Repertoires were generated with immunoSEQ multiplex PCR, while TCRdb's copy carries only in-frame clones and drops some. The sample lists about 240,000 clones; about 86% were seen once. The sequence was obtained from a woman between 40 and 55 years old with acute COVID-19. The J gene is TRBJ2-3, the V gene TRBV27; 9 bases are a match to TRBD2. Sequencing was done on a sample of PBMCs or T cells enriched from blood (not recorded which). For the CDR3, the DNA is TGTGCCAGCAGAGGAGATAGCGGGAGTCCAGATACGCAGTATTTT. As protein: CASRGDSGSPDTQYF.